This T cell receptor beta chain was found in a study of T cell responses to AZD1222 COVID-19 vaccine. As for the study in general: Recipients boosted at about 4 weeks or about 12 weeks are pooled. Points from the study as a whole: Spike regions recognized by vaccine-associated CD4 TCRs spanned the protein, led by 160-218 and 743-854. Only a handful of AZD1222 recipients were seropositive at baseline.

Repertoires were generated with immunoSEQ multiplex PCR, while TCRdb's copy carries only in-frame clones and drops some. The table has 90,000 to 150,000 clones, 86% seen once. The germline V gene has CDR1 MNHEY and CDR2 SVGAGI. The V end lost 4 bases, the J end lost 2 bases, and 9 bases lay between the germline ends. This CDR3 comprises 14 residues. This clone has a single count. The antigen is not known. This TCR came from an adult in good health. The V and J genes are TRBV6-5 and TRBJ1-3; D uncertain. This sample comprised peripheral blood, obtained on day 0 of AZD1222 vaccination. The CDR3 protein is CASSSVITGNTIYF. DNA for the CDR3: TGTGCCAGCAGTTCAGTTATTACTGGAAACACCATATATTTT.